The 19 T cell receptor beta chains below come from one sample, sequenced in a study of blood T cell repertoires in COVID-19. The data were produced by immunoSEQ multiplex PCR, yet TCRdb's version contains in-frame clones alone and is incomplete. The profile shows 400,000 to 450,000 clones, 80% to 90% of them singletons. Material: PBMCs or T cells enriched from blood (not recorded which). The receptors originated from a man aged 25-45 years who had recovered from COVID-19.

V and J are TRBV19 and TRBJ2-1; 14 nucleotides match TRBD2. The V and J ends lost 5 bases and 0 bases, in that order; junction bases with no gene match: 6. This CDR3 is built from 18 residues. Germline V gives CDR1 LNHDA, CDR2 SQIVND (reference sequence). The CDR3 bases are TGTGCCAGTAGTGTGGGACTAGCGGGAGCAAGCTCCTACAATGAGCAGTTCTTC. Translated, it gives CASSVGLAGASSYNEQFF.

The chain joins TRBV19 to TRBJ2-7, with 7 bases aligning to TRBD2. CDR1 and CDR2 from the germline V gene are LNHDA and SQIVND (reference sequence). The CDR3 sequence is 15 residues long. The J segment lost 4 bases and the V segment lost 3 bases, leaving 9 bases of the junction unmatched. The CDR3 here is CASSIASGDLYEQYF. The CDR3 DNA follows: TGTGCCAGTAGTATTGCTAGCGGCGATCTATACGAGCAGTACTTC.

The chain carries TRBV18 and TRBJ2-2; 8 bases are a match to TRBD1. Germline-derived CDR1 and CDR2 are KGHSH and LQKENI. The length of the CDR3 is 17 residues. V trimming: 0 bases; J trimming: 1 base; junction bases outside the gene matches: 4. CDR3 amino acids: CASSPPEGQGNTGELFF. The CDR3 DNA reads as TGTGCCAGCTCACCACCGGAAGGACAGGGGAACACCGGGGAGCTGTTTTTT.

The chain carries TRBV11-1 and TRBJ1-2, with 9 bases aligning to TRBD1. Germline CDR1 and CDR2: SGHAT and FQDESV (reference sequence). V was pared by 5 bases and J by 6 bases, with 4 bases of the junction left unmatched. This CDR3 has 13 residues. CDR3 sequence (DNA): TGTGCCAGCAGCGGGGACAGGGATAATGGCTACACCTTC. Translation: CASSGDRDNGYTF.

CDR3 amino acids: CASSLAHSVSISGNTIYF. CDR3 sequence (DNA): TGTGCCAGCAGCTTAGCCCATTCGGTTTCCATCTCTGGAAACACCATATATTTT. This rearrangement joins TRBV5-6 to TRBJ1-3; D is unclear. Germline values: CDR1 SGHDT, CDR2 YYEEEE. The CDR3 loop spans 18 amino acids. V was clipped by 2 bases and J by 0 bases, with 18 bases between them.

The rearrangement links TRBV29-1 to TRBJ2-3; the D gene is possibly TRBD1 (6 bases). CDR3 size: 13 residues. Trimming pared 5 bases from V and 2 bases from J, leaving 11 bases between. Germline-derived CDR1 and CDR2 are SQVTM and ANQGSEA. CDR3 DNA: TGCAGCGTTTGGGGGCGTCACACAGATACGCAGTATTTT. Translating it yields CSVWGRHTDTQYF.

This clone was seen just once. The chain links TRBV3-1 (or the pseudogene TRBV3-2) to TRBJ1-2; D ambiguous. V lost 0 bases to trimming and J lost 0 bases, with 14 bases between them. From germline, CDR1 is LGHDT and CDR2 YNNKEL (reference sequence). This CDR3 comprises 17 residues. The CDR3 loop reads CASSQDGSGLTNYGYTF. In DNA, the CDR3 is TGTGCCAGCAGCCAAGATGGAAGCGGCCTAACTAACTATGGCTACACCTTC.

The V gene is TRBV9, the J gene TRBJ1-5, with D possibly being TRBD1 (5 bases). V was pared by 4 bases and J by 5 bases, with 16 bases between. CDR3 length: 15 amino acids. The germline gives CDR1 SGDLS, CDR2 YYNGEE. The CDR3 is CASSPSSGYDQPQHF. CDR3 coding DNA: TGTGCCAGCAGCCCCAGCTCAGGGTACGATCAGCCCCAGCATTTT.

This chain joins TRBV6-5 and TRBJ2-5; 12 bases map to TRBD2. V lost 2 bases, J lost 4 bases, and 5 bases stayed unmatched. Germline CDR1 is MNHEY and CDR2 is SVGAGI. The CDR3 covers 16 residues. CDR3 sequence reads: CASSYPGLAGIETQYF. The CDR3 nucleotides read TGTGCCAGCAGTTACCCTGGACTAGCGGGAATAGAGACCCAGTACTTC.

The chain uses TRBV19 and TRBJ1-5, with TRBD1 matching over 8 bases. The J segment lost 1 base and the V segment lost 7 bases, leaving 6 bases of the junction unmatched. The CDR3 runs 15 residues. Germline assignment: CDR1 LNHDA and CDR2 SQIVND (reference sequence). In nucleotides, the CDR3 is TGTGCCAGTACCTTAGGACAGGGCAGCAATCAGCCCCAGCATTTT. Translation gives CASTLGQGSNQPQHF. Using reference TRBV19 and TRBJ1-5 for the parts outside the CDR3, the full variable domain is DGGITQSPKYLFRKEGQNVTLSCEQNLNHDAMYWYRQDPGQGLRLIYYSQIVNDFQKGDIAEGYSVSREKKESFPLTVTSAQKNPTAFYLCASTLGQGSNQPQHFGDGTRLSIL.

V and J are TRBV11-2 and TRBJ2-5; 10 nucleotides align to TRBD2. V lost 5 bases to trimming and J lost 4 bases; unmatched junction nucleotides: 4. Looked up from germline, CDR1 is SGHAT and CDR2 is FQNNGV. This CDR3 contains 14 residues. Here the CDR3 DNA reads TGTGCCAGCAGCCTAGCTAGCGGGAGAGAGACCCAGTACTTC. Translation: CASSLASGRETQYF.

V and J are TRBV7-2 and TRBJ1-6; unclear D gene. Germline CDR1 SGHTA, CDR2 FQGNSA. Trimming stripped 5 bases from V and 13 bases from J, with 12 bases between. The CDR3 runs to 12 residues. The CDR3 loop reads CASSLSTGPLHF. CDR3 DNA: TGTGCCAGCAGCCTGAGTACCGGGCCCCTCCACTTT.

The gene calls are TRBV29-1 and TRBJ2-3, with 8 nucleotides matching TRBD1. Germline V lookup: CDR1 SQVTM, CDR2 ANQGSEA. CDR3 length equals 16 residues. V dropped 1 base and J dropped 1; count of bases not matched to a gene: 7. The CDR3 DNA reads TGCAGCGTTGAAGGGCCAGGGGGCTGGGGCACAGATACGCAGTATTTT. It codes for CSVEGPGGWGTDTQYF.

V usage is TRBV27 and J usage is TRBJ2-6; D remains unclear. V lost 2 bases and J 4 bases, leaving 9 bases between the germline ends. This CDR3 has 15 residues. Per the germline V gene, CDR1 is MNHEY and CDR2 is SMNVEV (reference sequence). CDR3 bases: TGTGCCAGCAGTTTAGAACCTAGGGGGGCCAACGTCCTGACTTTC. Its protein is CASSLEPRGANVLTF.

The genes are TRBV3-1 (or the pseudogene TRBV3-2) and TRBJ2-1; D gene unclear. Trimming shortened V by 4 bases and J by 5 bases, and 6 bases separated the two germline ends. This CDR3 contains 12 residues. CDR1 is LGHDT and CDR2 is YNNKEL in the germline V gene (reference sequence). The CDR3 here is CASSRQNNEQFF. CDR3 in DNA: TGTGCCAGCAGCCGACAAAACAATGAGCAGTTCTTC.

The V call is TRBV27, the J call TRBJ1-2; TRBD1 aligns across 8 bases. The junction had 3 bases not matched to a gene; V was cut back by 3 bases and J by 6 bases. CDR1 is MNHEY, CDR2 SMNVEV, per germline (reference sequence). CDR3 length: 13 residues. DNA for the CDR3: TGTGCCAGCAGTTTCTCGACAGGGGATGGCTACACCTTC. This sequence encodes CASSFSTGDGYTF.

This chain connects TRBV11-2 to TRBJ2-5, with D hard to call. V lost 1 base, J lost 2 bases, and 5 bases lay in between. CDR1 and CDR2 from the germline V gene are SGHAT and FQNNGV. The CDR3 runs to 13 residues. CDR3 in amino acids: CASSLVQQETQYF. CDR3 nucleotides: TGTGCCAGCAGCTTAGTACAGCAAGAGACCCAGTACTTC.

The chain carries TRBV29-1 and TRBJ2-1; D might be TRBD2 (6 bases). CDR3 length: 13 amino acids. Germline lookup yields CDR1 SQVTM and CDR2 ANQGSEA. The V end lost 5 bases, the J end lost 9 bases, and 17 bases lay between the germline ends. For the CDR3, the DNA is TGCAGCGTTAGGAGGGAGCGCCCAGGTGAGCAGTTCTTC. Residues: CSVRRERPGEQFF.

CDR3 in amino acids: CASSETSGTYNEQFF. The CDR3 region has the DNA TGTGCCAGCAGCGAGACTAGCGGGACCTACAATGAGCAGTTCTTC. J is TRBJ2-1 and V is TRBV9; 11 nucleotides align to TRBD2. CDR1 and CDR2 (germline): SGDLS, YYNGEE. The length of the CDR3 is 15 residues. V was pared by 3 bases and J by 2 bases, with 1 base of the junction left unmatched. The variable domain in full, completed from reference TRBV9 and TRBJ2-1, reads DSGVTQTPKHLITATGQRVTLRCSPRSGDLSVYWYQQSLDQGLQFLIQYYNGEERAKGNILERFSAQQFPDLHSELNLSSLELGDSALYFCASSETSGTYNEQFFGPGTRLTVL.